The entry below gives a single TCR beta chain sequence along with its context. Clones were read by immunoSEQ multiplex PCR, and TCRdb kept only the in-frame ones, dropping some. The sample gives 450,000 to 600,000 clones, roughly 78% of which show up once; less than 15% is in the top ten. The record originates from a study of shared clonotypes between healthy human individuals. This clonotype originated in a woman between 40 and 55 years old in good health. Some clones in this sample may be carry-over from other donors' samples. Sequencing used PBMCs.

As DNA, the CDR3 is TGTGCCAGCAGCGCGGACAGGGGCCCCTACGAGCAGTACTTC. Translating it yields CASSADRGPYEQYF. The genes are TRBV5-4 and TRBJ2-7; 9 nucleotides line up with TRBD1. Germline CDR1 is SGHNT and CDR2 is YYREEE (reference sequence). V was clipped by 4 bases and J by 2 bases; unmatched bases: 4. The CDR3 totals 14 residues.